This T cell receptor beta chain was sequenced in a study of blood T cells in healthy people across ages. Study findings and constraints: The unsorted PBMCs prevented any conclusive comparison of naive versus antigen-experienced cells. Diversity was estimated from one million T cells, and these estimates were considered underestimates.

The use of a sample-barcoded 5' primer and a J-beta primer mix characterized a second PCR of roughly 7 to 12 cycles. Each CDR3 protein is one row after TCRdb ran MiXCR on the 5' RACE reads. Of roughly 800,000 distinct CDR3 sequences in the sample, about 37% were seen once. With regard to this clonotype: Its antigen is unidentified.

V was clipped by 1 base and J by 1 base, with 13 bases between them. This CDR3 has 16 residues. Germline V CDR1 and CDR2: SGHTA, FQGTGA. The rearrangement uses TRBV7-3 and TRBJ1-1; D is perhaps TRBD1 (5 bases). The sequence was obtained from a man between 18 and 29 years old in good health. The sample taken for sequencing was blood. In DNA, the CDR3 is TGTGCCAGCAGCTTAAATGGGGGGTCAAGGAACACTGAAGCTTTCTTT. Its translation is CASSLNGGSRNTEAFF. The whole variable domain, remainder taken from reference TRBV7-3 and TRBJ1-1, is GAGVSQTPSNKVTEKGKYVELRCDPISGHTALYWYRQSLGQGPEFLIYFQGTGAADDSGLPNDRFFAVRPEGSVSTLKIQRTERGDSAVYLCASSLNGGSRNTEAFFGQGTRLTVV.